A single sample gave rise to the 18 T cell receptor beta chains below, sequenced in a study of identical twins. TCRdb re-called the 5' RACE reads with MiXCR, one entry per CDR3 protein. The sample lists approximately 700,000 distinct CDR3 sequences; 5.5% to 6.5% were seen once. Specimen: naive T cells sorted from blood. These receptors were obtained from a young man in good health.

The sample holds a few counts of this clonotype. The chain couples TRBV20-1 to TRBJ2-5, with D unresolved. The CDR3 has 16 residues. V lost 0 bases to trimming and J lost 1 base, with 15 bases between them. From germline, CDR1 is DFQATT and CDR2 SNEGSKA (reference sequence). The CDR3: CSARDRAHSSQETQYF. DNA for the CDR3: TGCAGTGCTAGAGATCGGGCTCACTCTTCCCAAGAGACCCAGTACTTC.

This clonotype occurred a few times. CDR3 region: CAGLAPSTDTQYF. CDR3 DNA sequence: TGTGCCGGGCTAGCACCCAGCACAGATACGCAGTATTTT. The chain has TRBV7-9 and TRBJ2-3; perhaps TRBD2 as D (5 bases). V was cut by 11 bases and J by 0 bases, with 12 bases left in between. The germline V gene encodes CDR1 SEHNR and CDR2 FQNEAQ (reference sequence). The CDR3 length is 13 residues.

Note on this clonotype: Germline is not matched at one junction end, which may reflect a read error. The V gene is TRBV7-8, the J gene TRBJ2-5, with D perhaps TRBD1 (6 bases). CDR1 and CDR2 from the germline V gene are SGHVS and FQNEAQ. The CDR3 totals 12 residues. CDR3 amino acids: CASSLGVLGANF. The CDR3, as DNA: TGTGCCAGCAGCTTAGGGGTTTTGGGGGCCAACTTC.

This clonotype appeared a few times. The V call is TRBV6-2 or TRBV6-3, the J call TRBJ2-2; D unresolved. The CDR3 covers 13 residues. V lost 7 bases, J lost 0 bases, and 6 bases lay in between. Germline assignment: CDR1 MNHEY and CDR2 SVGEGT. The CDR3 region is CASIPPNTGELFF. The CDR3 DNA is TGTGCCAGCATCCCCCCGAACACCGGGGAGCTGTTTTTT.

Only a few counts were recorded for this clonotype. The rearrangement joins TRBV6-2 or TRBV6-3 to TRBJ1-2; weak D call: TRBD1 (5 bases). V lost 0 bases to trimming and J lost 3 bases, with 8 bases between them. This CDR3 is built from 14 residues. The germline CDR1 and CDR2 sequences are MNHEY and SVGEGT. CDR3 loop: CASSYSRGDYGYTF. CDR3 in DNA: TGTGCCAGCAGTTACTCGAGAGGGGACTATGGCTACACCTTC.

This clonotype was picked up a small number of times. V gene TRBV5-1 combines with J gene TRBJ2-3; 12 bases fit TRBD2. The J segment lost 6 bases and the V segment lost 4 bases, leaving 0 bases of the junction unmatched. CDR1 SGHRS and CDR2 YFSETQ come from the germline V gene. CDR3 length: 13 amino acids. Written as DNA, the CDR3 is TGCGCCAGCAGCGGGACTAGCGGGGATACGCAGTATTTT. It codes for CASSGTSGDTQYF.

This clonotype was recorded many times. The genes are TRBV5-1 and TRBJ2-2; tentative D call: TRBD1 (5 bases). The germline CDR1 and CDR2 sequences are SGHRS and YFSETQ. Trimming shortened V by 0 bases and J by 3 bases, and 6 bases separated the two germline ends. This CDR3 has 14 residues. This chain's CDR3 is CASSLGQYTGELFF. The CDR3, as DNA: TGCGCCAGCAGCTTGGGACAGTACACCGGGGAGCTGTTTTTT.

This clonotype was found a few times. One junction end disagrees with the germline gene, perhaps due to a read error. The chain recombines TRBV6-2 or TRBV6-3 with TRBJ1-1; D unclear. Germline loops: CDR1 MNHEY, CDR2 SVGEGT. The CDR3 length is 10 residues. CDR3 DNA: TGTGCCAGCAGTTACAGAGTAGCAAACTTT. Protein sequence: CASSYRVANF.

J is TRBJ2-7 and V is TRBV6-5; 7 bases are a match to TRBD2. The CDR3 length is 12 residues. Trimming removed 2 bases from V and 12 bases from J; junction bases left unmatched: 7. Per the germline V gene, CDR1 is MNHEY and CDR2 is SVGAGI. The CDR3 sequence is CASSYHQTSLYF. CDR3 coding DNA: TGTGCCAGCAGTTACCATCAGACTAGCTTGTACTTC.

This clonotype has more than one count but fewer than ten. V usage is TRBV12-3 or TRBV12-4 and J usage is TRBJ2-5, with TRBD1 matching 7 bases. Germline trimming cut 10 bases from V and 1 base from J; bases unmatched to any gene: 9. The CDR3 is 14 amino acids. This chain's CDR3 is CATARTGSQETQYF. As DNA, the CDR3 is TGTGCCACCGCTAGGACAGGATCCCAAGAGACCCAGTACTTC.

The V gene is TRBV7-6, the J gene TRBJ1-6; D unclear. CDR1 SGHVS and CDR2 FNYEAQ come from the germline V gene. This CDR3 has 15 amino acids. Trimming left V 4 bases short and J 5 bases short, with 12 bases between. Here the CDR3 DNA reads TGTGCCAGCAGCTCTGACAAGGGCCATAATTCACCCCTCCACTTT. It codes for CASSSDKGHNSPLHF.

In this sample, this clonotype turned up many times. For the CDR3, the DNA is TGTGCCAGCAGCGCCGGGGTTCAATATGGCTACACCTTC. Its translation: CASSAGVQYGYTF. This rearrangement joins TRBV12-3 or TRBV12-4 to TRBJ1-2; no firm D call. There are 13 residues in the CDR3. V gave up 6 bases and J gave up 5 bases, with 13 bases separating them.

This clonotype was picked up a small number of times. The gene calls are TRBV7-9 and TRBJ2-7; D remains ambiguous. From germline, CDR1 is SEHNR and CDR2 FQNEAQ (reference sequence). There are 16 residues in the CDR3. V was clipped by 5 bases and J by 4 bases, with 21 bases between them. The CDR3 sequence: CASSSVDLTSSYEQYF. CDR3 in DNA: TGTGCCAGCAGCAGTGTTGATCTGACAAGTAGTTACGAGCAGTACTTC. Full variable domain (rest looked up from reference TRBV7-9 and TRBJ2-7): DTGVSQNPRHKITKRGQNVTFRCDPISEHNRLYWYRQTLGQGPEFLTYFQNEAQLEKSRLLSDRFSAERPKGSFSTLEIQRTEQGDSAMYLCASSSVDLTSSYEQYFGPGTRLTVT.

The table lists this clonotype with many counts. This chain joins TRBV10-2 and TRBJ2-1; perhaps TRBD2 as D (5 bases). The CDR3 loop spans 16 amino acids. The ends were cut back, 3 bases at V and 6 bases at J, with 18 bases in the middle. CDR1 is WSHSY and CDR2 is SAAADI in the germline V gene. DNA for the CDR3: TGCGCCAGCAGTGATATTGCGGCGCGGGCTCCCAATGAGCAGTTCTTC. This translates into CASSDIAARAPNEQFF.

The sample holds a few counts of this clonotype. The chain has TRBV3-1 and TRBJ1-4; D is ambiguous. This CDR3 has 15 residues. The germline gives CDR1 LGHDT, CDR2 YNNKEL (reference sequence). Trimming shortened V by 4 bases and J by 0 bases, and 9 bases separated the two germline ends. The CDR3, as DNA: TGTGCCAGCAGCCTAGACTTTGCAACTAATGAAAAACTGTTTTTT. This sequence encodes CASSLDFATNEKLFF. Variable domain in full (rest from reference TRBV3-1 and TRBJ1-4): DTAVSQTPKYLVTQMGNDKSIKCEQNLGHDTMYWYKQDSKKFLKIMFSYNNKELIINETVPNRFSPKSPDKAHLNLHINSLELGDSAVYFCASSLDFATNEKLFFGSGTQLSVL.

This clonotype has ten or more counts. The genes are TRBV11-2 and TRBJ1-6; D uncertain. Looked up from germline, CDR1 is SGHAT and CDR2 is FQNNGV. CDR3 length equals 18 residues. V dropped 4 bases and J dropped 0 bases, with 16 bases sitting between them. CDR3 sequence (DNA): TGTGCCAGCAGCTCCGATGGCGCTGCGGCCTCCTATAATTCACCCCTCCACTTT. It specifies CASSSDGAAASYNSPLHF.

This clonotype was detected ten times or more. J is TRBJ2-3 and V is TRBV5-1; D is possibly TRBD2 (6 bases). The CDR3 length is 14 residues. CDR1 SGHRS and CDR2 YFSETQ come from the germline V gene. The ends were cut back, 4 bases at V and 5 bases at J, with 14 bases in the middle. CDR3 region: CASSGDFVGDTQYF. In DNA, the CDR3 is TGCGCCAGCAGCGGGGACTTCGTGGGAGATACGCAGTATTTT. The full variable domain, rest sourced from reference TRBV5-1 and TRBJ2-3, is KAGVTQTPRYLIKTRGQQVTLSCSPISGHRSVSWYQQTPGQGLQFLFEYFSETQRNKGNFPGRFSGRQFSNSRSEMNVSTLELGDSALYLCASSGDFVGDTQYFGPGTRLTVL.

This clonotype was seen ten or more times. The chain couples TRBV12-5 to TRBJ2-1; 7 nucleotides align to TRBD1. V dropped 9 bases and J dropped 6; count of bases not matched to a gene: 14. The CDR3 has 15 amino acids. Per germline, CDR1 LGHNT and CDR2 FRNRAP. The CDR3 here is CASSPPGTAFNEQFF. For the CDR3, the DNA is TGTGCTAGCAGCCCCCCCGGGACAGCGTTCAATGAGCAGTTCTTC.